The rows below give T cell receptor beta chains drawn from one sample of a study of identical twins. TCRdb passed the 5' RACE reads through MiXCR, listing each CDR3 protein once. The data show 1.5 million to 2 million distinct CDR3 sequences, about 31% seen once. Sample: cord blood. These receptors were collected from a newborn girl in good health. The CDR3 runs from the conserved cysteine through the conserved F or W. The D gene is left open where the match is weak. A clone size is listed for some rows: how often the clone was seen (once, few, many), or a class if it is expanded.

size	V	J	D	DNA	CDR3
few	TRBV18	TRBJ2-1	TRBD2	TGTGCCAGCTCTACCAGGTTAGCGGGGATGTTCTCCTACAATGAGCAGTTCTTC	CASSTRLAGMFSYNEQFF
few	TRBV6-1	TRBJ1-5	NA	TGTGCCAGCAGTGGACAGGTATGGTATCAGCCCCAGCATTTT	CASSGQVWYQPQHF
NA	TRBV6-6	TRBJ2-4	TRBD1	TGTGCCAGCGGGACAGGCGAAGCCAAAAACATTCAGTACTTC	CASGTGEAKNIQYF
NA	TRBV19	TRBJ2-3	TRBD1	TGTGCCAGTAGTCTCTATGGACAGGCGGCGGCAGATACGCAGTATTTT	CASSLYGQAAADTQYF
many	TRBV27	TRBJ2-7	NA	TGTGCCAGCGGACACTACGAGCAGTACTTC	CASGHYEQYF
NA	TRBV7-9	TRBJ2-1	TRBD2	TGTGCCAGCAGTGCCCTAGCGGGAGGGCCTTCTATGAGCAATGAGCAGTTCTTC	CASSALAGGPSMSNEQFF
NA	TRBV14	TRBJ2-1	NA	TGTGCCAGCAGCCGGACTATCTATTCCTACAATGAGCAGTTCTTC	CASSRTIYSYNEQFF
NA	TRBV4-1	TRBJ2-5	TRBD2	TGCGCCAGCAGCCAAGAAATCCGGACTAGGTTCGGAGAGACCCAGTACTTC	CASSQEIRTRFGETQYF
few	TRBV2	TRBJ1-2	NA	TGTGCCAGCAGTGAAGCGCTCCGAGAGGGCAGTGGGTACACCTTC	CASSEALREGSGYTF
once	TRBV5-6	TRBJ1-6	NA	TGTGCCAGCAGCTCAGGCGACACCAGCTCCTATAATTCACCCCTCCACTTT	CASSSGDTSSYNSPLHF
NA	TRBV5-8	TRBJ2-3	NA	TGTGCCAGCAGCTTGATGGGAATGGATACGCAGTATTTT	CASSLMGMDTQYF
once	TRBV5-4	TRBJ2-2	NA	TGTGCCAGCAGCCTCTTTACGGGAGCGGACACCGGGGAGCTGTTTTTT	CASSLFTGADTGELFF
NA	TRBV5-1	TRBJ2-1	NA	TGCGCCAGCAGCTCCGGGACCAGCGTAAACAATGAGCAGTTCTTC	CASSSGTSVNNEQFF
NA	TRBV28	TRBJ2-7	TRBD2	TGTGCCCATTCGGCGGGAGGGCCTAGTCCTAGCCACGAGCAGTACTTC	CAHSAGGPSPSHEQYF
many	TRBV6-6	TRBJ2-1	NA	TGTGCCAGCAGTTACTCCCGTGTGCGGGAGCAGTTCTTC	CASSYSRVREQFF
NA	TRBV28	TRBJ2-3	TRBD1	TGTGCCAGCAGGGGGACAGGAACTAGCACAGATACGCAGTATTTT	CASRGTGTSTDTQYF
NA	TRBV4-1	TRBJ2-3	TRBD2	TGCGCCAGCAGCCAAGATGCCCGAGCGGGGGGTATGGCAGATACGCAGTATTTT	CASSQDARAGGMADTQYF
NA	TRBV20-1	TRBJ1-5	NA	TGCAGTGCTAGAGCCCCCAGGGATCAGCCCCAGCATTTT	CSARAPRDQPQHF
few	TRBV3-1	TRBJ2-3	TRBD2	TGTGCCAGCAGCCAAGCCGGGCCTAGCGGGGGGCTTAGCACAGATACGCAGTATTTT	CASSQAGPSGGLSTDTQYF
few	TRBV4-1	TRBJ1-6	NA	TGCGCCAGCAGCCAAGTTTATTCACCCCTCCACTTT	CASSQVYSPLHF
NA	TRBV28	TRBJ2-1	TRBD2	TGTGCCAGCAACCAGTACGGGGGGTACAATGGGCAGTTCTTC	CASNQYGGYNGQFF
few	TRBV7-9	TRBJ2-5	NA	TGTGCCAGCAGCTTGGCAGGGGAGTTTCGGGAGACCCAGTACTTC	CASSLAGEFRETQYF
few	TRBV27	TRBJ1-6	NA	TGTGCCAGCAGTATAACGAGGGCGCCCTATAATTCACCCCTCCACTTT	CASSITRAPYNSPLHF
NA	TRBV5-5	TRBJ2-1	NA	TGTGCCAGCGGCTGGGGATCTTCCTACAATGAGCAGTTCTTC	CASGWGSSYNEQFF
few	TRBV20-1	TRBJ2-3	NA	TGCAGTGCTAGGTCCCGGGATACGCAGTATTTT	CSARSRDTQYF
many	TRBV4-2	TRBJ2-3	NA	TGTGCCAGCAGGGACCGCAGTAGCACAGATACGCAGTATTTT	CASRDRSSTDTQYF
few	TRBV5-1	TRBJ2-1	TRBD2	TGCGCCAGCGCTAGCGGGGGGGCTCGAGGCAATGAGCAGTTCTTC	CASASGGARGNEQFF
NA	TRBV7-2	TRBJ2-1	TRBD2	TGTGCCAGCAGCCCCTGGAGCGGGGGCATGTACAATGAGCAGTTCTTC	CASSPWSGGMYNEQFF
NA	TRBV29-1	TRBJ2-1	TRBD2	TGCAGCGTTGCGGGGGGGGAGGATGAGCAGTTCTTC	CSVAGGEDEQFF
NA	TRBV12-3/TRBV12-4	TRBJ1-4	TRBD1	TGTGCCAGCAGTCCCGGACAGGTCGACAATGAAAAACTGTTTTTT	CASSPGQVDNEKLFF
NA	TRBV5-1	TRBJ2-3	TRBD2	TGCGCCAGCAGCTTGGATGGGACTAGCGGGGGGGTCACAGATACGCAGTATTTT	CASSLDGTSGGVTDTQYF
many	TRBV5-1	TRBJ2-4	NA	TGCGCCAGCAGCTCCCCCGATGGGACTGACTCAGCCAAAAACATTCAGTACTTC	CASSSPDGTDSAKNIQYF
NA	TRBV7-2	TRBJ1-5	TRBD1	TGTGCCAGCAGCTTGGAACAGGGGGCGCTAAGTCAGCCCCAGCATTTT	CASSLEQGALSQPQHF
few	TRBV27	TRBJ1-6	NA	TGTGCCAGCAGACGCAACCCTCGTGTATCCTATAATTCACCCCTCCACTTT	CASRRNPRVSYNSPLHF
few	TRBV15	TRBJ2-1	NA	TGTGCCACCAGCAGAGAGTTTCATTGGTTCTTC	CATSREFHWFF
NA	TRBV20-1	TRBJ2-7	TRBD1	TGCAGTGCTCGATACAGGGGGCCCTACGAGCAGTACTTC	CSARYRGPYEQYF
few	TRBV5-1	TRBJ1-2	NA	TGCGCCAGCAGCTTGTACTCCAGGGTTGGCTACACCTTC	CASSLYSRVGYTF
NA	TRBV11-1	TRBJ1-1	NA	TGTGCCAGCAGCTTAACCGGGGGAGAGACTGAAGCTTTCTTT	CASSLTGGETEAFF
few	TRBV6-1	TRBJ2-7	NA	TGTGCCAGCAGTAAATTATACAATGAGCAGTACTTC	CASSKLYNEQYF
many	TRBV25-1	TRBJ2-3	NA	TGTGCCAGCAGTGAGTCAGGGGCAGATACGCAGTATTTT	CASSESGADTQYF
NA	TRBV20-1	TRBJ1-4	NA	TGCAGTGCTAGAGATCCCGACGGGCCCGGAAAACTGTTTTTT	CSARDPDGPGKLFF
NA	TRBV10-2	TRBJ2-1	NA	TGCGCCAGCAGTGACCACTCCTACAATGAGCAGTTCTTC	CASSDHSYNEQFF